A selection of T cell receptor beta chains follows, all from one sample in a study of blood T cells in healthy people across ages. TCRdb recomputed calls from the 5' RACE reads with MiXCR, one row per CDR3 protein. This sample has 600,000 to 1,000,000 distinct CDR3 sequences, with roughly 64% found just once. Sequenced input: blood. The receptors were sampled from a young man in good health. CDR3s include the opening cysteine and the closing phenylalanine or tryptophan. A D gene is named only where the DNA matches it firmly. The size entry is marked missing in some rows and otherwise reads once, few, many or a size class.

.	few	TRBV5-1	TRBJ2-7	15	CASSLEVVGVGEQYF	TGCGCCAGCAGCTTGGAAGTTGTGGGAGTGGGTGAGCAGTACTTC
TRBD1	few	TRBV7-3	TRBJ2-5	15	CASSFSLGQYNEQYF	TGTGCCAGCAGCTTTAGTCTGGGACAGTACAATGAGCAGTACTTC
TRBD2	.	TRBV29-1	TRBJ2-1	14	CSVAIAGDFDEQFF	TGCAGCGTAGCGATAGCGGGAGATTTCGATGAGCAGTTCTTC
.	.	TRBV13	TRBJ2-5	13	CASRPALGETQYF	TGTGCCAGCAGACCGGCTCTAGGAGAGACCCAGTACTTC
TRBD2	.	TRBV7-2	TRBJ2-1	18	CASSLAQLAGGLYNEQFF	TGTGCCAGCAGCTTAGCCCAACTAGCGGGAGGCCTTTACAATGAGCAGTTCTTC
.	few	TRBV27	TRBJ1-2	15	CASKLQVGGPYGYTF	TGTGCCAGCAAACTACAGGTCGGGGGTCCCTATGGCTACACCTTC
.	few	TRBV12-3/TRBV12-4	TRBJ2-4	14	CASSPGERRDIQYF	TGTGCCAGCAGCCCAGGGGAGCGGCGTGACATTCAGTACTTC
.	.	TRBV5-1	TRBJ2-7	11	CASGDRNEQYF	TGCGCCAGTGGGGACCGGAACGAGCAGTACTTC
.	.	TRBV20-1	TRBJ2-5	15	CSARDNRGLEETQYF	TGCAGTGCTAGAGATAATCGGGGGTTGGAAGAGACCCAGTACTTC
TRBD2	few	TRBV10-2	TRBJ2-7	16	CASSRIPGLPGYEQYF	TGCGCCAGCAGTCGAATCCCGGGACTACCCGGCTACGAGCAGTACTTC
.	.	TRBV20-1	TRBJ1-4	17	CSALPNREPRGNEKLFF	TGCAGTGCTCTCCCAAACAGGGAGCCTCGGGGTAATGAAAAACTGTTTTTT
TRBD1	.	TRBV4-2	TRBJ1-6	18	CASSQITGGDSYNSPLHF	TGTGCCAGCAGCCAAATAACAGGGGGGGACTCCTATAATTCACCCCTCCACTTT
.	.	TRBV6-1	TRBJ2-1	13	CASARASGFEQFF	TGTGCCAGCGCACGGGCGTCAGGGTTTGAGCAGTTCTTC
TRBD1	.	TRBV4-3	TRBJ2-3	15	CASSPDRAVTDTQYF	TGCGCCAGCAGCCCCGACAGGGCGGTAACAGATACGCAGTATTTT
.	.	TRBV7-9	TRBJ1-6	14	CASSLETASGPLHF	TGTGCCAGCAGCTTAGAAACCGCTTCGGGACCCCTCCACTTT
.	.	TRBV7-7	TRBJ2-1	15	CASSLGTAAVHEQFF	TGTGCCAGCAGCTTAGGGACAGCGGCCGTGCATGAGCAGTTCTTC
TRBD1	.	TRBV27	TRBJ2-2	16	CASSPTGTAYTGELFF	TGTGCCAGCAGTCCCACCGGGACAGCGTACACCGGGGAGCTGTTTTTT
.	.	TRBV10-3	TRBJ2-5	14	CAISDQGSLGTQYF	TGTGCCATCAGTGACCAGGGCAGTTTAGGGACCCAGTACTTC
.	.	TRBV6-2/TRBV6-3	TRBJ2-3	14	CASRRRDFTDTQYF	TGTGCCAGCAGGAGAAGGGATTTCACAGATACGCAGTATTTT
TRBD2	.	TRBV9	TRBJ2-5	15	CASSPRLALYNEQYF	TGTGCCAGCAGCCCTAGACTAGCCCTATACAATGAGCAGTACTTC
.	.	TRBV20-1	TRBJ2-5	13	CSADDGIRETQYF	TGCAGTGCCGACGATGGGATAAGAGAGACCCAGTACTTC
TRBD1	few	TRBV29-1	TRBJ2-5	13	CSVRDRVQETQYF	TGCAGCGTGCGGGACAGGGTTCAAGAGACCCAGTACTTC
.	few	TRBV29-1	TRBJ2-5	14	CSVEGTGARGTQYF	TGCAGCGTTGAGGGGACGGGAGCCAGGGGGACCCAGTACTTC
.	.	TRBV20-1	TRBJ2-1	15	CSARDGAAAYNEQFF	TGCAGTGCTAGAGATGGGGCGGCCGCTTACAATGAGCAGTTCTTC
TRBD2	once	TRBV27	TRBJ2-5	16	CASSLFGTSGPETQYF	TGTGCCAGCAGTTTATTTGGAACTAGCGGGCCGGAGACCCAGTACTTC
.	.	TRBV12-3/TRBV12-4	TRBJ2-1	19	CASRSPLGWGESSYNEQFF	TGTGCCAGCAGGAGTCCCTTGGGGTGGGGGGAAAGCTCCTACAATGAGCAGTTCTTC
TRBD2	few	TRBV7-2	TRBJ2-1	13	CASSLVAGDEQFF	TGTGCCAGCAGCTTAGTTGCGGGAGATGAGCAGTTCTTC
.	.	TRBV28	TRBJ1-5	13	CASSDPRRQPQHF	TGTGCCAGCAGCGATCCGAGGCGCCAGCCCCAGCATTTT
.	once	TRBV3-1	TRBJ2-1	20	CASSQEIGAGAKFPYNEQFF	TGTGCCAGCAGCCAAGAGATCGGGGCGGGGGCGAAATTCCCCTACAATGAGCAGTTCTTC
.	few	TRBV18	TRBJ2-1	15	CASSPPWPKLSEQFF	TGTGCCAGCTCACCACCGTGGCCCAAATTGAGTGAGCAGTTCTTC
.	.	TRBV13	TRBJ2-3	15	CASSSRRVATDTQYF	TGTGCCAGCAGCTCCCGAAGGGTCGCCACAGATACGCAGTATTTT
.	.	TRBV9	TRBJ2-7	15	CASSEGAGTYYEQYF	TGTGCCAGCAGCGAGGGAGCCGGGACCTATTACGAGCAGTACTTC
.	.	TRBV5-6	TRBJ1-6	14	CASSLSYGAAPLHF	TGTGCCAGCAGCTTATCGTACGGGGCCGCACCCCTCCACTTT
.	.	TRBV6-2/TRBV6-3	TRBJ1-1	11	CASSQAFEAFF	TGTGCCAGCAGTCAAGCGTTTGAGGCTTTCTTT
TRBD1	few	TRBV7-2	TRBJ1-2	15	CASSPRQGGSYGYTF	TGTGCCAGCAGCCCCAGACAGGGAGGCAGCTATGGCTACACCTTC
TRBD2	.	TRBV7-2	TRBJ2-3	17	CASSPHGLAGGGDTQYF	TGTGCCAGCAGCCCACACGGACTAGCGGGAGGCGGAGATACGCAGTATTTT
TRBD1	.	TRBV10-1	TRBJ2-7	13	CASSWDRVGEQYF	TGCGCCAGCAGTTGGGACAGGGTAGGCGAGCAGTACTTC
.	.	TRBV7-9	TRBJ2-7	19	CASSLVARYGGAGAYEQYF	TGTGCCAGCAGCTTAGTCGCGAGATATGGTGGGGCAGGAGCCTACGAGCAGTACTTC
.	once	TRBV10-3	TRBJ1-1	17	CAISESGRGAGNTEAFF	TGTGCCATCAGTGAGTCGGGCAGGGGAGCGGGAAACACTGAAGCTTTCTTT
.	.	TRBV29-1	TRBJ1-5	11	CSVGDNQPQHF	TGCAGCGTTGGGGACAATCAGCCCCAGCATTTT
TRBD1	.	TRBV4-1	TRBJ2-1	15	CASSQDRTGANEQFF	TGCGCCAGCAGCCAAGACAGGACAGGGGCGAATGAGCAGTTCTTC
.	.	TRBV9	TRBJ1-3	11	CASSSGNTIYF	TGTGCCAGCTCCTCTGGAAACACCATATATTTT
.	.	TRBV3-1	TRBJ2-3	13	CASSPAGGATQYF	TGTGCCAGCAGCCCAGCAGGGGGGGCAACGCAGTATTTT
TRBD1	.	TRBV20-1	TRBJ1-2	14	CSAKGQAGNSGYTF	TGCAGTGCTAAGGGACAGGCGGGGAACTCTGGCTACACCTTC
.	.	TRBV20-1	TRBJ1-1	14	CSARAGSLNTEAFF	TGCAGTGCTAGGGCTGGGAGCCTGAACACTGAAGCTTTCTTT
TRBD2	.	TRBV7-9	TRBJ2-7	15	CASSLVGLAGDEQYF	TGTGCCAGCAGCTTAGTAGGACTAGCGGGAGACGAGCAGTACTTC